This T cell receptor (beta chain) was captured by sequencing in a study of identical twins. There are a few counts of this clonotype. TCRdb used MiXCR to reprocess the 5' RACE reads, holding one entry per CDR3 protein. The repertoire holds a few hundred thousand distinct CDR3 sequences, with 24% as singletons. V lost 10 bases, J lost 4 bases, and 8 bases stayed unmatched. CDR1 is MNHEY and CDR2 is SMNVEV in the germline V gene (reference sequence). This CDR3 spans 13 amino acids. These sequences were also reported in another study, on T cells expressing NK-cell markers.

The V call is TRBV27, the J call TRBJ2-5, with 8 bases matching TRBD2. Sequences were obtained from CD4+ T cells sorted from blood. The receptor was derived from a woman aged 18-29 years in good health. The CDR3 is CATTGGVIETQYF. CDR3 in DNA: TGTGCCACCACGGGGGGGGTGATAGAGACCCAGTACTTC.